The 11 T cell receptor beta chains presented below share a single source sample, sequenced in a study of neurological immune-mediated disorders. TCRdb recomputed calls from the 5' RACE reads with MiXCR, one row per CDR3 protein. The sample contains under 90,000 distinct CDR3 sequences, 10% of which appear only once. Time point indicated: longitudinal time-point 1 (baseline). The source material was PBMCs. The receptors originated from a man aged 30 to 39 in good health.

The sample holds many counts of this clonotype. Written as DNA, the CDR3 is TGTGCCAGCAGCCCCACCTTTGGTGGGATGGGGACGCAGTATTTT. The encoded protein is CASSPTFGGMGTQYF. The chain carries TRBV5-8 and TRBJ2-3; D unresolved. The germline gives CDR1 SGHTS, CDR2 YDEGEE. The CDR3 sequence is 15 residues long. The V end was cut by 4 bases, the J end by 9 bases, with 21 bases between.

This clonotype has ten or more counts. The chain carries TRBV5-1 and TRBJ2-3; D is unresolved. V was shortened by 1 base and J by 3 bases, with 3 bases between the two germline ends. The CDR3 loop spans 12 amino acids. The germline gives CDR1 SGHRS, CDR2 YFSETQ. The CDR3 reads CASSLKTDTQYF. The CDR3 coding sequence is TGCGCCAGCAGCTTGAAAACAGATACGCAGTATTTT.

Many counts were recorded for this clonotype. The chain couples TRBV20-1 to TRBJ2-5; D uncertain. CDR1 DFQATT and CDR2 SNEGSKA come from the germline V gene (reference sequence). Trimming removed 6 bases at V and 8 bases at J, with 13 bases between. CDR3 length: 11 amino acids. The CDR3 region has the DNA TGCAGTGCAACCCACACGTTAACCCAGTACTTC. Its translation is CSATHTLTQYF.

The chain has TRBV12-3 or TRBV12-4 and TRBJ2-7, with a tentative D call TRBD1 (5 bases). CDR3 length: 14 amino acids. The V and J ends lost 3 bases and 2 bases respectively, with 11 bases between them. The DNA for the CDR3 is TGTGCCAGCAGTTTTGGCGACAGAACCTACGAGCAGTACTTC. This codes for CASSFGDRTYEQYF.

In this sample, this clonotype turned up many times. The chain carries TRBV2 and TRBJ2-3; TRBD2 agrees at 9 bases. Germline trimming cut 7 bases from V and 2 bases from J; bases unmatched to any gene: 7. The CDR3 runs to 15 residues. Germline lookup yields CDR1 SNHLY and CDR2 FYNNEI. The DNA for the CDR3 is TGTGCCAGCAAGGGGCCTAGCGGGAACACAGATACGCAGTATTTT. This sequence encodes CASKGPSGNTDTQYF.

This clonotype was counted at least ten times. The chain joins TRBV15 to TRBJ2-6; 7 bases are shared with TRBD1. The J segment lost 0 bases and the V segment lost 2 bases, leaving 7 bases of the junction unmatched. Germline CDR1 and CDR2: LNHNV and YYDKDF (reference sequence). This CDR3 comprises 18 residues. CDR3 bases: TGTGCCACCAGCAGATTTGGACAGGTTCGCTCTGGGGCCAACGTCCTGACTTTC. It encodes CATSRFGQVRSGANVLTF.

Worth noting for this clonotype: This may stem from a read error, because a much larger clone lies one nucleotide away. The CDR3 region is CASSPPWGGAVRNTEAFF. The DNA for the CDR3 is TGTGCCAGCAGCCCCCCGTGGGGAGGGGCGGTGAGGAACACTGAAGCTTTCTTT. V is TRBV3-1 and J is TRBJ1-1; weak D call: TRBD1 (5 bases). V was pared by 4 bases and J by 1 base, with 22 bases between. Per the germline V gene, CDR1 is LGHDT and CDR2 is YNNKEL (reference sequence). The CDR3 loop spans 18 amino acids.

At least ten counts were recorded for this clonotype. The rearrangement links TRBV20-1 to TRBJ2-3; D is tentatively TRBD1 or TRBD2 (5 bases each). Germline V lookup: CDR1 DFQATT, CDR2 SNEGSKA (reference sequence). The CDR3 is made up of 13 amino acids. Trimming took off 8 bases at V and 4 bases at J, with 16 bases between the two ends. CDR3 DNA sequence: TGCAGTCAAGGGGTGGTGAGGGCAGATACGCAGTATTTT. It is translated as CSQGVVRADTQYF.

Ten or more counts support this clonotype. The gene calls are TRBV24-1 and TRBJ2-1; possible D gene TRBD2, 7 bases. This CDR3 has 19 amino acids. Trimming pared 4 bases from V and 8 bases from J, leaving 29 bases between. Germline V CDR1 and CDR2: KGHDR, SFDVKD. CDR3 amino acids: CATSDTGGAGAGDWHEQFF. The CDR3 DNA reads as TGTGCCACCAGTGACACCGGGGGCGCCGGTGCGGGAGATTGGCATGAGCAGTTCTTC.

There are many counts of this clonotype. CDR3 DNA sequence: TGCGCCAGCAGCCAGGGGACAGTGGGAAACACCATATATTTT. Amino acid sequence: CASSQGTVGNTIYF. The chain employs TRBV4-1 and TRBJ1-3; TRBD1 matches 7 bases. This CDR3 is built from 14 residues. Germline CDR1 reads MGHRA; CDR2 reads YSYEKL. The V gene end was trimmed by 3 bases and the J gene end by 4 bases; junction bases not matched to a gene: 3.

This clonotype has ten or more counts. This rearrangement joins TRBV27 to TRBJ1-1; no firm D call. The germline gives CDR1 MNHEY, CDR2 SMNVEV (reference sequence). The CDR3 is 15 amino acids. The V and J ends lost 6 bases and 2 bases respectively, with 16 bases between them. This CDR3 reads CASSRADKTNTEAFF. The CDR3 DNA reads as TGTGCCAGCAGCCGAGCCGATAAGACTAACACTGAAGCTTTCTTT.